A selection of T cell receptor beta chains follows, all from one sample in a study of shared clonotypes between healthy human individuals. Sequencing used immunoSEQ multiplex PCR; TCRdb keeps in-frame clones, though not all of them. The data hold some 630,000 clones, with approximately 75% observed a single time. Specimen: memory CD4+ T cells sorted from blood. These receptors all come from a woman aged 25 to 39 in good health. Each CDR3 is given with its conserved first and last residue. The order of the fields is J gene, V gene, D gene, clone size, CDR3 DNA, CDR3 protein. A D gene is named only where the DNA matches it firmly. Only part of the rows carry a size: once, few, many, or a class if the clone is expanded.

j_gene: TRBJ2-7
v_gene: TRBV7-6
d_gene: .
abundance: .
CDR3nt: TGTGCCAGCAGCCCCCCTAGGGCCGCGGGGAAGGATGGATACGAGCAGTACTTC
CDR3aa: CASSPPRAAGKDGYEQYF

j_gene: TRBJ2-6
v_gene: TRBV5-6
d_gene: .
abundance: .
CDR3nt: TGTGCCAGCAGCCTCGCAGGGGCTGGGGCCAACGTCCTGACTTTC
CDR3aa: CASSLAGAGANVLTF

j_gene: TRBJ2-1
v_gene: TRBV27
d_gene: .
abundance: few
CDR3nt: TGTGCCAGCAGTGAGCGGGCATCCTACAATGAGCAGTTCTTC
CDR3aa: CASSERASYNEQFF

j_gene: TRBJ2-7
v_gene: TRBV11-3
d_gene: .
abundance: .
CDR3nt: TGTGCCAGCAGCCCCGGACAGTCCTACGAGCAGTACTTC
CDR3aa: CASSPGQSYEQYF

j_gene: TRBJ2-1
v_gene: TRBV28
d_gene: .
abundance: many
CDR3nt: TGTGCCAGCAGTTGGGGGATACCTTTCTCCTACAATGAGCAGTTCTTC
CDR3aa: CASSWGIPFSYNEQFF

j_gene: TRBJ2-7
v_gene: TRBV1
d_gene: .
abundance: .
CDR3nt: TGCACCAGCAGCGGGGGACGCCACCCCTACGAGCAGTACTTC
CDR3aa: CTSSGGRHPYEQYF

j_gene: TRBJ1-4
v_gene: TRBV7-9
d_gene: .
abundance: .
CDR3nt: TGTGCCAGCAGCCTACTAGTCGGGGGTGCAACAACTAATGAAAAACTGTTTTTT
CDR3aa: CASSLLVGGATTNEKLFF

j_gene: TRBJ1-5
v_gene: TRBV28
d_gene: .
abundance: .
CDR3nt: TGTGCCAGCAGCTCCCCCGGGGATAGCAATCAGCCCCAGCATTTT
CDR3aa: CASSSPGDSNQPQHF

j_gene: TRBJ2-2
v_gene: TRBV6-5
d_gene: .
abundance: .
CDR3nt: TGTGCCAGCAGTTACTCGGGGACATTGGGGATCGGGGAGCTGTTTTTT
CDR3aa: CASSYSGTLGIGELFF

j_gene: TRBJ2-3
v_gene: TRBV7-6
d_gene: .
abundance: .
CDR3nt: TGTGCCAGCAGCTTATCAGGAATAGATACGCAGTATTTT
CDR3aa: CASSLSGIDTQYF

j_gene: TRBJ1-2
v_gene: TRBV27
d_gene: TRBD1
abundance: .
CDR3nt: TGTGCCAGCAGTTCCCAGGACAGGCTGTCGTTCTATGGCTACACCTTC
CDR3aa: CASSSQDRLSFYGYTF

j_gene: TRBJ2-2
v_gene: TRBV7-9
d_gene: .
abundance: .
CDR3nt: TGTGCCAGCAGACCGAGCTCCGGGGAGCTGTTTTTT
CDR3aa: CASRPSSGELFF

j_gene: TRBJ2-7
v_gene: TRBV28
d_gene: .
abundance: .
CDR3nt: TGTGCCAGCCGGATGGGGGGGGCACCTTACGAGCAGTACTTC
CDR3aa: CASRMGGAPYEQYF

j_gene: TRBJ2-7
v_gene: TRBV5-1
d_gene: TRBD2
abundance: .
CDR3nt: TGCGCCAGCAGTGATCCGGGGGGTCAGGAGCAGTACTTC
CDR3aa: CASSDPGGQEQYF

j_gene: TRBJ2-1
v_gene: TRBV10-3
d_gene: TRBD2
abundance: .
CDR3nt: TGTGCCATCAAAGGGACTAGCGCATACAATGAGCAGTTCTTC
CDR3aa: CAIKGTSAYNEQFF

j_gene: TRBJ1-5
v_gene: TRBV19
d_gene: TRBD1
abundance: once
CDR3nt: TGTGCCAGTAGTAAAAGGGACAGACCCAATCAGCCCCAGCATTTT
CDR3aa: CASSKRDRPNQPQHF

j_gene: TRBJ1-5
v_gene: TRBV19
d_gene: TRBD1
abundance: .
CDR3nt: TGTGCCAGTAGATGGTCGCCGGGACAGGGGCAATCTAGCAATCAGCCCCAGCATTTT
CDR3aa: CASRWSPGQGQSSNQPQHF

j_gene: TRBJ1-1
v_gene: TRBV2
d_gene: .
abundance: .
CDR3nt: TGTGCCAGCAGGGGGGAGCTCACTGAAGCTTTCTTT
CDR3aa: CASRGELTEAFF

j_gene: TRBJ2-2
v_gene: TRBV5-1
d_gene: .
abundance: few
CDR3nt: TGCGCCAGCAGCTTCTCGCCATCGGGGGAGCTGTTTTTT
CDR3aa: CASSFSPSGELFF

j_gene: TRBJ2-1
v_gene: TRBV11-2
d_gene: .
abundance: .
CDR3nt: TGTGCCAGCAGCCGATCCGATGAGCAGTTCTTC
CDR3aa: CASSRSDEQFF

j_gene: TRBJ2-7
v_gene: TRBV6-4
d_gene: TRBD1
abundance: .
CDR3nt: TGTGCCAGCAGTTACGGGTTGGGGCAGGGGGCGAACGAGCAGTACTTC
CDR3aa: CASSYGLGQGANEQYF

j_gene: TRBJ2-5
v_gene: TRBV9
d_gene: .
abundance: .
CDR3nt: TGTGCCAGCAGCGGGGAAGAGACCCAGTACTTC
CDR3aa: CASSGEETQYF

j_gene: TRBJ2-5
v_gene: TRBV11-2
d_gene: .
abundance: .
CDR3nt: TGTGCCAGCGGAGGGGTGGGAGAGACCCAGTACTTC
CDR3aa: CASGGVGETQYF

j_gene: TRBJ1-3
v_gene: TRBV9
d_gene: .
abundance: many
CDR3nt: TGTGCCAGCAGCTCGAGCTGGGTTGGAAACACCATATATTTT
CDR3aa: CASSSSWVGNTIYF

j_gene: TRBJ1-5
v_gene: TRBV19
d_gene: .
abundance: .
CDR3nt: TGTGCCAGTAATTTCCGGTGGGCTGGTGATCAGCCCCAGCATTTT
CDR3aa: CASNFRWAGDQPQHF

j_gene: TRBJ2-1
v_gene: TRBV5-1
d_gene: TRBD2
abundance: .
CDR3nt: TGCGCCAGCAGGCCCCTACTAGCGGGAGGGATGAATGAGCAGTTCTTC
CDR3aa: CASRPLLAGGMNEQFF

j_gene: TRBJ1-1
v_gene: TRBV2
d_gene: .
abundance: .
CDR3nt: TGTGCCAGCTGGGCAGGCCCCACAGGTGAAGCTTTCTTT
CDR3aa: CASWAGPTGEAFF

j_gene: TRBJ1-3
v_gene: TRBV18
d_gene: .
abundance: .
CDR3nt: TGTGCCAGCTCACCTACGCGCTCTGGAAACACCATATATTTT
CDR3aa: CASSPTRSGNTIYF

j_gene: TRBJ1-5
v_gene: TRBV19
d_gene: TRBD1
abundance: .
CDR3nt: TGTGCCAGTAGGAACAGGGGGCACGACAATCAGCCCCAGCATTTT
CDR3aa: CASRNRGHDNQPQHF

j_gene: TRBJ1-4
v_gene: TRBV2
d_gene: .
abundance: .
CDR3nt: TGTGCCAGCAAATTCGCAGGGACAAGGACTAATGAAAAACTGTTTTTT
CDR3aa: CASKFAGTRTNEKLFF

j_gene: TRBJ2-7
v_gene: TRBV27
d_gene: TRBD2
abundance: .
CDR3nt: TGTGCCAGCAGTTTATCGTCTAGCGGGAACTTCTACGAGCAGTACTTC
CDR3aa: CASSLSSSGNFYEQYF

j_gene: TRBJ1-2
v_gene: TRBV9
d_gene: .
abundance: .
CDR3nt: TGTGCCAGCAGACGCAACTATGGCTACACCTTC
CDR3aa: CASRRNYGYTF

j_gene: TRBJ2-1
v_gene: TRBV5-6
d_gene: TRBD2
abundance: once
CDR3nt: TGTGCCAGCAGCTTGGGGCTAGCGGGAGCCTCCTCCTACAATGAGCAGTTCTTC
CDR3aa: CASSLGLAGASSYNEQFF

j_gene: TRBJ2-5
v_gene: TRBV5-1
d_gene: TRBD2
abundance: .
CDR3nt: TGCGCCAGCACCCTCGGACTAGTCGAGATGGAGACCCAGTACTTC
CDR3aa: CASTLGLVEMETQYF

j_gene: TRBJ2-7
v_gene: TRBV5-5
d_gene: .
abundance: .
CDR3nt: TGTGCCAGCAGCTTTATGGGCGACTCCTACGAGCAGTACTTC
CDR3aa: CASSFMGDSYEQYF

j_gene: TRBJ2-7
v_gene: TRBV7-3
d_gene: TRBD2
abundance: few
CDR3nt: TGTGCCAGCAGCTTAAGACCTAGCGGAGGCCTCTACGAGCAGTACTTC
CDR3aa: CASSLRPSGGLYEQYF

j_gene: TRBJ2-7
v_gene: TRBV19
d_gene: .
abundance: .
CDR3nt: TGTGCCAGTACCTCGCAGATAGACTCCTACGAGCAGTACTTC
CDR3aa: CASTSQIDSYEQYF

j_gene: TRBJ1-5
v_gene: TRBV30
d_gene: .
abundance: .
CDR3nt: TGTGCCTGGAGTGTTGGTCAGAACAATCAGCCCCAGCATTTT
CDR3aa: CAWSVGQNNQPQHF

j_gene: TRBJ2-2
v_gene: TRBV28
d_gene: .
abundance: .
CDR3nt: TGTGCCAGCACTCCTTCACTAGTCAGCACGGCCGGGGAGCTGTTTTTT
CDR3aa: CASTPSLVSTAGELFF

j_gene: TRBJ2-2
v_gene: TRBV5-1
d_gene: .
abundance: .
CDR3nt: TGCGCCAGCAGCGGACTTGGCAGTTACACCGGGGAGCTGTTTTTT
CDR3aa: CASSGLGSYTGELFF

j_gene: TRBJ1-5
v_gene: TRBV5-6
d_gene: .
abundance: .
CDR3nt: TGTGCCAGCAGCTTGGGGCAGGGGTTACCGTATAGCAATCAGCCCCAGCATTTT
CDR3aa: CASSLGQGLPYSNQPQHF

j_gene: TRBJ2-7
v_gene: TRBV19
d_gene: TRBD2
abundance: .
CDR3nt: TGTGCCAGTAGTATAGATAAGCGGGGGACGACCTACGAGCAGTACTTC
CDR3aa: CASSIDKRGTTYEQYF

j_gene: TRBJ2-3
v_gene: TRBV28
d_gene: TRBD2
abundance: .
CDR3nt: TGTGCCAGCTCCGCGGGAGGGTCAGCAGATACGCAGTATTTT
CDR3aa: CASSAGGSADTQYF

j_gene: TRBJ1-5
v_gene: TRBV28
d_gene: TRBD1
abundance: .
CDR3nt: TGTGCCAGCAGTTCCACGACAGGGGAAACCGATCAGCCCCAGCATTTT
CDR3aa: CASSSTTGETDQPQHF

j_gene: TRBJ2-7
v_gene: TRBV14
d_gene: .
abundance: .
CDR3nt: TGTGCCAGCAGCCAAGATGGAACGGGGCGGGCCTACGAGCAGTACTTC
CDR3aa: CASSQDGTGRAYEQYF

j_gene: TRBJ1-4
v_gene: TRBV5-1
d_gene: .
abundance: .
CDR3nt: TGCGCCAGCAGCGGAGGGGCAGGGGAAAAACTGTTTTTT
CDR3aa: CASSGGAGEKLFF

j_gene: TRBJ2-3
v_gene: TRBV7-3
d_gene: .
abundance: .
CDR3nt: TGTGCCAGCAGCCCCAATATTAACACAGATACGCAGTATTTT
CDR3aa: CASSPNINTDTQYF

j_gene: TRBJ2-5
v_gene: TRBV2
d_gene: .
abundance: .
CDR3nt: TGTGCCACCTCGGCAAGTAGAGAGACCCAGTACTTC
CDR3aa: CATSASRETQYF

j_gene: TRBJ2-1
v_gene: TRBV5-4
d_gene: TRBD2
abundance: .
CDR3nt: TGTGCCAGCAGCGCAACTAGCGGGAGGGTGAATGAGCAGTTCTTC
CDR3aa: CASSATSGRVNEQFF

j_gene: TRBJ2-3
v_gene: TRBV30
d_gene: .
abundance: many
CDR3nt: TGTGCCTGGAGTCCCGGAGGGAGGGGGCCAGATACGCAGTATTTT
CDR3aa: CAWSPGGRGPDTQYF

j_gene: TRBJ2-1
v_gene: TRBV5-1
d_gene: .
abundance: .
CDR3nt: TGCGCCAGCAGTTATGCTGGAGGACTCTCCTACAATGAGCAGTTCTTC
CDR3aa: CASSYAGGLSYNEQFF